A single sample is the source of the 30 T cell receptor beta chains below, sequenced in a study of T cell clonality in common variable immunodeficiency. Profiled with immunoSEQ multiplex PCR; TCRdb holds only in-frame clones, not every one. Reported are roughly 28,000 clones, none seen only once; the ten largest carry approximately 13%. The material sequenced was peripheral blood mononuclear cells. These receptors were obtained from a person aged 18 to 70 in good health.

There are many counts of this clone. Coverage ceases 3 residues before the CDR3 finishes, and the germline J gene fills in the end. The gene calls are TRBV5-1 and TRBJ1-1; TRBD1 matches 7 bases. The V segment lost 3 bases and the J segment 4 bases; nucleotides outside the gene matches: 6. The CDR3 totals 14 residues. Germline loops: CDR1 SGHRS, CDR2 YFSETQ. The DNA read from the CDR3 is TGCGCCAGCAGCTCGACAGGGATCGGCACTGAA. It encodes CASSSTGIGTE. The CDR3 in its entirety is CASSSTGIGTEAFF.

In its sample, this clone was seen many times. Read sequence stops 3 residues before the CDR3 end, and the germline J gene provides the missing end. The chain is built from TRBV5-4 and TRBJ2-3, with 7 bases aligning to TRBD1. Germline loops: CDR1 SGHNT, CDR2 YYREEE (reference sequence). The length of the CDR3 is 15 residues. Here the CDR3 reads CASSKGTDSQETQYF. The CDR3 DNA, read in part, is TGTGCCAGCAGCAAGGGGACAGACTCTCAAGAGACG.

The CDR3 here is CASIQKTGKVSPLFF. The covered CDR3 bases are TGTGCCAGCATCCAAAAGACAGGGAAGGTTTCACCG. The chain couples TRBV6-2 or TRBV6-3 to TRBJ2-2; 7 bases agree with TRBD1. The CDR3 end falls 3 residues outside the read, so it is completed with the germline J gene. Per the germline V gene, CDR1 is MNHEY and CDR2 is SVGEGT. The CDR3 runs to 15 residues.

Many counts were recorded for this clone. Read sequence stops 3 residues before the CDR3 end, and the germline J gene provides the missing end. The chain is built from TRBV20-1 and TRBJ2-1; TRBD1 agrees at 10 bases. The CDR3 is 15 amino acids. With 3 bases clipped from V and 0 bases from J, the junction kept 2 bases outside the gene matches. Germline lookup yields CDR1 DFQATT and CDR2 SNEGSKA (reference sequence). CDR3 protein: CSASWTGGSYNEQFF. The CDR3 bases that were read are TGCAGTGCTAGTTGGACAGGGGGCTCCTACAATGAG.

This clone was observed many times. The read falls 3 residues short of the CDR3 end, and the missing part is taken from the germline J gene. This sequence joins TRBV20-1 and TRBJ1-5, with D possibly TRBD1 on 5 matching bases. Trimming shortened V by 3 bases and J by 2 bases, and 17 bases separated the two germline ends. CDR1 and CDR2 (germline): DFQATT, SNEGSKA (reference sequence). The CDR3 has 16 residues. Here the CDR3 reads CSASGGNKAGNQPQHF. The sequenced part of the CDR3 DNA is TGCAGTGCTAGTGGGGGGAACAAGGCTGGCAATCAGCCC.

As for this clone: Coverage ceases 3 residues before the CDR3 finishes, and the germline J gene fills in the end. The chain employs TRBV5-1 and TRBJ2-5; 8 bases are shared with TRBD1. V lost 6 bases, J lost 4 bases, and 11 bases stayed unmatched. Germline V gene data show CDR1 as SGHRS and CDR2 as YFSETQ. The CDR3 length is 15 residues. CDR3 bases read: TGCGCCAGCACCCTCACAGGGGGTTTGCGAGAGACC. Residues: CASTLTGGLRET. The full CDR3 reads CASTLTGGLRETQYF.

This clone occurred many times. The read stops 3 residues short of the end of the CDR3; the missing end is completed from the germline J gene. The chain joins TRBV7-3 to TRBJ2-3; D assignment may be TRBD1 or TRBD2 (5 bases each). The germline CDR1 and CDR2 sequences are SGHTA and FQGTGA. There are 17 residues in the CDR3. The CDR3 protein is CASSLTGEGSQGSTQYF. The DNA read from the CDR3 is TGTGCCAGCAGCTTAACGGGTGAGGGTTCTCAGGGAAGCACG.

In regard to this clone: Coverage ceases 3 residues before the CDR3 finishes, and the germline J gene fills in the end. The chain couples TRBV7-8 to TRBJ2-2; TRBD2 matches 9 bases. Germline V gives CDR1 SGHVS, CDR2 FQNEAQ. Germline trimming cut 0 bases from V and 0 bases from J; bases unmatched to any gene: 5. This CDR3 has 18 amino acids. The sequenced CDR3 bases are TGTGCCAGCAGCTTAGCTGCACAGCGGGGGGCGAACACCGGGGAG. This codes for CASSLAAQRGANTGE. The full CDR3 protein is CASSLAAQRGANTGELFF.

Comments on this clone: The read ends 3 residues shy of where the CDR3 ends; the end is completed using the germline J gene. The chain employs TRBV20-1 and TRBJ1-5; 7 bases are shared with TRBD1. The CDR3 contains 19 residues. From germline, CDR1 is DFQATT and CDR2 SNEGSKA (reference sequence). J lost 0 bases, V lost 3 bases, and 17 bases had no gene match. CDR3 sequence reads: CSASHQRQGGTYSNQPQHF. The CDR3 bases that were read are TGCAGTGCTAGCCACCAAAGACAGGGAGGGACCTATAGCAATCAGCCC.

This clone was counted many times. The CDR3 end falls 3 residues outside the read, so it is completed with the germline J gene. This chain uses TRBV5-1 with TRBJ2-2, with a possible D match to TRBD1 (6 bases). The V end lost 3 bases, the J end lost 3 bases, and 12 bases lay between the germline ends. The CDR3 is made up of 15 amino acids. The V gene's germline CDR1 is SGHRS and CDR2 YFSETQ. The sequenced CDR3 bases are TGCGCCAGCAGCTCCCACAGGGATGACACCGGGGAG. Translated: CASSSHRDDTGE. From start to end, the CDR3 is CASSSHRDDTGELFF.

Ten or more counts support this clone. Sequencing ends 3 residues short of the CDR3 end; the germline J gene provides the rest. V is TRBV6-4 and J is TRBJ2-2; 9 bases map to TRBD1. Germline-derived CDR1 and CDR2 are MRHNA and SNTAGT. The CDR3 runs 15 residues. V gave up 3 bases and J gave up 1 base; unmatched junction bases: 0. The chain's CDR3 is CASSEGQGNTGELFF. CDR3 DNA, as far as it was read: TGTGCCAGCAGTGAGGGACAGGGGAACACCGGGGAG.

A word on this clone: The read ends 3 residues shy of where the CDR3 ends; the end is completed using the germline J gene. The chain is built from TRBV19 and TRBJ1-6; 10 nucleotides agree with TRBD1. The V gene end was trimmed by 4 bases and the J gene end by 9 bases; junction bases not matched to a gene: 9. The CDR3 sequence is 16 residues long. Germline lookup yields CDR1 LNHDA and CDR2 SQIVND (reference sequence). Incomplete CDR3 DNA: TGTGCCAGTAGTACCGGGGCGGGACAGGGGACTTCACCC. Translating gives CASSTGAGQGTSP. The CDR3 as a whole reads CASSTGAGQGTSPLHF. Variable domain in full (rest from reference TRBV19 and TRBJ1-6): DGGITQSPKYLFRKEGQNVTLSCEQNLNHDAMYWYRQDPGQGLRLIYYSQIVNDFQKGDIAEGYSVSREKKESFPLTVTSAQKNPTAFYLCASSTGAGQGTSPLHFGNGTRLTVT.

This clone showed up many times. The read finishes 3 residues shy of the CDR3 end, and the germline J gene is used to complete it. The V call is TRBV19, the J call TRBJ1-1; no firm D call. Trimming cost V 3 bases and J 0 bases, with 17 bases left between them. Germline V gene sequence: CDR1 LNHDA, CDR2 SQIVND (reference sequence). The CDR3 extends over 17 amino acids. The chain's CDR3 is CASSIPSDSFLNTEAFF. The sequenced CDR3 bases are TGTGCCAGTAGTATTCCCTCGGACTCCTTCTTGAACACTGAA.

This clone was seen repeatedly, ten times or more. Read data end 3 residues before the CDR3 end; the end is taken from the germline J gene. The chain couples TRBV6-4 to TRBJ2-7, with D perhaps assigned TRBD1 or TRBD2 (6 bases each). CDR3 length equals 14 residues. Looked up from germline, CDR1 is MRHNA and CDR2 is SNTAGT. The germline V and J ends were trimmed by 10 bases and 4 bases, with 20 bases remaining between them. The covered CDR3 bases are TGTGCCACCTCACCGACAGGAGGGAGTTACGAG. Translating it yields CATSPTGGSYE. The full-length CDR3 reads as CATSPTGGSYEQYF.

This clone showed up many times. Read coverage stops 3 residues before the CDR3 terminus; the germline J gene supplies the remainder. The rearrangement links TRBV5-6 to TRBJ2-5, with 7 bases aligning to TRBD1. The trim removed 4 bases at V and 5 bases at J, leaving 8 bases unmatched. The CDR3 is made up of 14 amino acids. Germline V gives CDR1 SGHDT, CDR2 YYEEEE. CDR3 DNA (partial): TGTGCCAGCAGCGCCCAGACAGGGTTCGAGACC. It is translated as CASSAQTGFET. The full CDR3 protein is CASSAQTGFETQYF.

This clone was seen ten or more times. Read sequence stops 3 residues before the CDR3 end, and the germline J gene provides the missing end. This chain uses TRBV20-1 with TRBJ2-6; D ambiguous. CDR3 size: 16 residues. Germline V gene lookup returns CDR1 DFQATT and CDR2 SNEGSKA (reference sequence). Trimming pared 1 base from V and 1 base from J, leaving 11 bases between. CDR3 DNA (partial): TGCAGTGCTAGAGCTCGCGGTCTATCTGGGGCCAACGTC. Translated: CSARARGLSGANV. The CDR3 in its entirety is CSARARGLSGANVLTF.

In the case of this clone: The DNA ends 3 residues before the CDR3 does, and the rest of the CDR3 is filled in from the germline J gene. This chain uses TRBV2 with TRBJ1-2; weak D call: TRBD1 (5 bases). Trimming removed 1 base at V and 3 bases at J, with 12 bases between. This CDR3 is built from 15 residues. Germline V gene lookup returns CDR1 SNHLY and CDR2 FYNNEI. CDR3 amino acids: CASSEGRGSHYGYTF. The covered CDR3 bases are TGTGCCAGCAGTGAAGGGAGGGGCTCGCACTATGGC. Full variable domain (outside the CDR3, taken from reference TRBV2 and TRBJ1-2): EPEVTQTPSHQVTQMGQEVILRCVPISNHLYFYWYRQILGQKVEFLVSFYNNEISEKSEIFDDQFSVERPDGSNFTLKIRSTKLEDSAMYFCASSEGRGSHYGYTFGSGTRLTVV.

This clone was recorded many times. Sequencing ends 3 residues short of the CDR3 end; the germline J gene provides the rest. The V call is TRBV5-1, the J call TRBJ2-3; 8 positions match TRBD2. CDR1 is SGHRS and CDR2 is YFSETQ in the germline V gene. This CDR3 spans 14 amino acids. The trim removed 4 bases at V and 7 bases at J, leaving 8 bases unmatched. The CDR3 spells CASSPRGGYHTQYF. CDR3 DNA, as far as it was read: TGCGCCAGCAGCCCCCGGGGGGGCTACCATACG.

The CDR3 loop reads CASSSGDRGEETQYF. CDR3 DNA, as far as it was read: TGTGCCAGCAGCTCGGGGGACAGGGGGGAGGAGACG. This rearrangement joins TRBV7-2 to TRBJ2-3, with TRBD1 matching 11 bases. Read sequence stops 3 residues before the CDR3 end, and the germline J gene provides the missing end. CDR1 SGHTA and CDR2 FQGNSA come from the germline V gene. The CDR3 sequence is 15 residues long.

The table lists this clone with many counts. The read terminates 3 residues ahead of where the CDR3 ends, so the germline J gene completes it. The chain employs TRBV6-2 or TRBV6-3 and TRBJ2-7; 13 nucleotides agree with TRBD2. CDR3 length equals 17 residues. With V trimmed by 2 bases and J by 3 bases, 7 bases remained unmatched. CDR1 is MNHEY, CDR2 SVGEGT, per germline. The CDR3 loop is CASSYTQGLAGIYEQYF. CDR3 DNA, as far as it was read: TGTGCCAGCAGTTACACACAGGGACTAGCGGGGATCTACGAG.

The sample holds many counts of this clone. The read comes to an end 3 residues before the CDR3 does, leaving the germline J gene to fill in the end. The V call is TRBV19, the J call TRBJ2-7; D is perhaps TRBD1 (6 bases). From germline, CDR1 is LNHDA and CDR2 SQIVND (reference sequence). Trimming took 3 bases from V and 3 from J, leaving 9 bases between them. The CDR3 loop spans 13 amino acids. The covered CDR3 bases are TGTGCCAGTAGTATGGGGGACAACTACGAG. Translating it yields CASSMGDNYE. The complete CDR3 sequence is CASSMGDNYEQYF.

This clone was found a few times. The sequence runs out 3 residues before the end of the CDR3; the remainder is reconstructed from the germline J gene. The chain joins TRBV2 to TRBJ1-4; 7 bases are a match to TRBD1. With V trimmed by 7 bases and J by 8 bases, 10 bases remained unmatched. The CDR3 spans 14 residues. Germline V gene sequence: CDR1 SNHLY, CDR2 FYNNEI. CDR3 loop: CASTKGDSPEKLFF. The covered CDR3 bases are TGTGCCAGCACCAAAGGGGACAGCCCCGAAAAA. The full variable domain, its missing parts supplied by reference TRBV2 and TRBJ1-4, is EPEVTQTPSHQVTQMGQEVILRCVPISNHLYFYWYRQILGQKVEFLVSFYNNEISEKSEIFDDQFSVERPDGSNFTLKIRSTKLEDSAMYFCASTKGDSPEKLFFGSGTQLSVL.

This clone was observed at least ten times. The read gets to within 3 residues of the CDR3 end, and the germline J gene fills in the rest. The V call is TRBV7-3, the J call TRBJ1-6; 7 bases are a match to TRBD1. V trimming: 1 base; J trimming: 5 bases; junction bases outside the gene matches: 11. Germline V gene sequence: CDR1 SGHTA, CDR2 FQGTGA. The CDR3 length is 18 residues. The CDR3 loop reads CASSLKPQGQLNNSPLHF. The part of the CDR3 DNA that was read is TGTGCCAGCAGCTTAAAACCCCAGGGACAGCTGAATAATTCACCC.

This clone was detected many times. The observed sequence ends 3 residues before the CDR3 terminus, with the missing tail filled in from the germline J gene. V gene TRBV5-1 combines with J gene TRBJ2-5; a possible D gene is TRBD2 (5 bases). This CDR3 region has 15 residues. V was pared by 2 bases and J by 5 bases, with 16 bases between. CDR1 and CDR2 from the germline V gene are SGHRS and YFSETQ. This chain's CDR3 is CASSFSHGPGETQYF. The CDR3 bases that were read are TGCGCCAGCAGCTTTTCGCATGGGCCGGGGGAGACC.

This clone was detected ten times or more. The read halts 3 residues ahead of the CDR3 end, with the missing end drawn from the germline J gene. The V call is TRBV28, the J call TRBJ2-7; D is ambiguous. The CDR3 length is 13 residues. V lost 6 bases, J lost 4 bases, and 13 bases lay in between. Looked up from germline, CDR1 is MDHEN and CDR2 is SYDVKM. The CDR3 DNA, read in part, is TGTGCCAGCAGACAGATACAAGATTACGAG. It codes for CASRQIQDYE. From start to end, the CDR3 is CASRQIQDYEQYF.

Remarks on this clone: The read ends 3 residues before the CDR3 terminus; that terminus is restored from the germline J gene. The J gene is TRBJ2-5, the V gene TRBV5-1, with TRBD1 matching over 7 bases. Germline V gene sequence: CDR1 SGHRS, CDR2 YFSETQ. CDR3 size: 14 residues. The V gene end was trimmed by 4 bases and the J gene end by 3 bases; junction bases not matched to a gene: 6. CDR3: CASSPRDSEETQYF. The sequenced part of the CDR3 DNA is TGCGCCAGCAGCCCCCGGGACAGTGAAGAGACC.

This clone was picked up many times. The sequenced fragment ends 3 residues before the CDR3 boundary, so the rest is inferred from the germline J gene. The chain employs TRBV29-1 and TRBJ2-3; D possibly corresponds to TRBD1 (6 bases). V lost 4 bases to trimming and J lost 2 bases, with 13 bases between them. CDR1 and CDR2 from the germline V gene are SQVTM and ANQGSEA. CDR3 size: 14 residues. The CDR3 loop reads CSVAIGQITDTQYF. The part of the CDR3 DNA that was read is TGCAGCGTTGCGATTGGACAGATCACAGATACG.

This clone was recorded at least ten times. The CDR3 end lies 3 residues beyond the end of the read and is filled in from the germline J gene. The genes are TRBV7-9 and TRBJ1-5; TRBD1 agrees at 7 bases. Germline V gives CDR1 SEHNR, CDR2 FQNEAQ (reference sequence). The CDR3 totals 14 residues. The junction had 3 bases not matched to a gene; V was cut back by 3 bases and J by 4 bases. This CDR3 is CASSFKGANQPQHF. Partial CDR3 DNA: TGTGCCAGCAGCTTCAAGGGGGCTAATCAGCCC.

Comment on this clone: The read falls 3 residues short of the CDR3 end, and the missing part is taken from the germline J gene. The chain links TRBV7-9 to TRBJ2-7, with D unresolved. This CDR3 spans 13 amino acids. Germline V gives CDR1 SEHNR, CDR2 FQNEAQ (reference sequence). CDR3 bases read: TGTGCGAGGAGCCCGACATTCGGTAACGAG. Protein sequence: CARSPTFGNE. From start to end, the CDR3 is CARSPTFGNEQYF.

There are a few counts of this clone. The CDR3 end is not reached by the read, which stops 3 residues before it; the germline J gene fills it in. J is TRBJ1-5 and V is TRBV19; D may be TRBD1 (6 bases). V lost 4 bases to trimming and J lost 0 bases, with 13 bases between them. This CDR3 is 16 amino acids long. Germline values: CDR1 LNHDA, CDR2 SQIVND (reference sequence). Incomplete CDR3 DNA: TGTGCCAGTAGTACCTGGACAGAATATAGCAATCAGCCC. As protein: CASSTWTEYSNQP. The CDR3 reads in full as CASSTWTEYSNQPQHF.